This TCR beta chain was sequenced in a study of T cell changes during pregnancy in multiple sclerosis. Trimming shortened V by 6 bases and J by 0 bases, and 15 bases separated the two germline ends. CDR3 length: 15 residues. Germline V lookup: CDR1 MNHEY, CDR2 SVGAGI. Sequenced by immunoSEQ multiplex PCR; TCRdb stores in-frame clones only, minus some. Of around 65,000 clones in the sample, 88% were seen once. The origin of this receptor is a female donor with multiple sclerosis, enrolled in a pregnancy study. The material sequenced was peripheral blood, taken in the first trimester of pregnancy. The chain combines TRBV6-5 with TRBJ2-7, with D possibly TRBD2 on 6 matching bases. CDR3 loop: CASRALAWSSYEQYF. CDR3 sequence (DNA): TGTGCCAGCAGAGCTCTAGCGTGGAGCTCCTACGAGCAGTACTTC.